This T cell receptor (beta chain) was profiled in a study of monozygotic twins with inflammatory bowel disease. The length of the CDR3 is 16 residues. Germline lookup yields CDR1 LGHNA and CDR2 YSLEER. A remark on this clonotype: Its antigen is unknown.

With around 15 and 9 cycles respectively, two nested PCRs were carried out on TCRalpha and TCRbeta cDNA. TCRdb reworked the 5' RACE reads into one entry per CDR3 protein, no DNA. This table lists 300,000 to 400,000 distinct CDR3 sequences. Study-wide findings and caveats: Patients received differing immunosuppressive treatments, which may have added variability to their repertoires.

Specimen: blood. The receptor's source is a human donor with ulcerative colitis or Crohn's disease, or a healthy co-twin of an affected twin (not recorded which). V gene TRBV4-3 combines with J gene TRBJ2-7; TCRdb's D gene call, TRBD2, goes unchecked for lack of DNA. The CDR3 reads CASSQTGTSASYEQYF.